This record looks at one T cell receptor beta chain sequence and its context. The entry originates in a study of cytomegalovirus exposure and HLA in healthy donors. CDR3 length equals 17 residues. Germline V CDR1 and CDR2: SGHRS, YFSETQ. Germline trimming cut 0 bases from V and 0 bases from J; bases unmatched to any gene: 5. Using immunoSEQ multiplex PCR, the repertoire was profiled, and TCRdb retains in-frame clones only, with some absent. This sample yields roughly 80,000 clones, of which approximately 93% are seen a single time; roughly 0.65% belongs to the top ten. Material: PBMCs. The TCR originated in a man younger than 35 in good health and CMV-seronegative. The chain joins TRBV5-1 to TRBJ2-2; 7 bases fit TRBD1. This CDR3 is CASSLGTGTANTGELFF. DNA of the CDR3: TGCGCCAGCAGCTTGGGCACCGGGACAGCGAACACCGGGGAGCTGTTTTTT.